A selection of T cell receptor beta chains follows, all from one sample in a study of cytomegalovirus exposure and HLA in healthy donors. Only in-frame clones appear in the TCRdb table, and some are missing; sequencing was by immunoSEQ multiplex PCR. The sample lists some 170,000 clones, over 80% seen once, with about 1.6% in the top ten. The sequenced material came from PBMCs. Source of these receptors: a girl aged 10-17 years in good health and CMV-seropositive. CDR3s include the opening cysteine and the closing phenylalanine or tryptophan. D genes are given only for firm matches. Where a row states a size, it is once, few, many or the class of an expanded clone; other rows omit it.

V gene,J gene,D gene,clone size,CDR3 DNA,CDR3 protein
TRBV5-1,TRBJ2-5,TRBD2,once,TGCGCCAGCAGGGGAAGCGGGGGGGCGAAGACCCAGTACTTC,CASRGSGGAKTQYF
TRBV7-2,TRBJ2-7,.,once,TGTGCCAGCAGCTTGACTCCCGGCCTTATGGAGCAGTACTTC,CASSLTPGLMEQYF
TRBV19,TRBJ1-3,.,.,TGTGCCAGTAGTCCGCGGCAAACAGGAAACACCATATATTTT,CASSPRQTGNTIYF
TRBV4-1,TRBJ2-1,.,.,TGCGCCAGCAGCCAGTCTCAGGGGAACTCCTACAATGAGCAGTTCTTC,CASSQSQGNSYNEQFF
TRBV7-9,TRBJ1-3,.,.,TGTGCCAGCATCGACACATCTGGAAACACCATATATTTT,CASIDTSGNTIYF
TRBV5-1,TRBJ2-7,.,.,TGCGCCAGCAGCTTGGCGGGAGACACCTCCTACGAGCAGTACTTC,CASSLAGDTSYEQYF
TRBV29-1,TRBJ1-1,TRBD1,.,TGCAGCGTTGAAGACGGGACAGGGAACACTGAAGCTTTCTTT,CSVEDGTGNTEAFF
TRBV29-1,TRBJ1-2,TRBD1,.,TGCAGCGGTTGGGGGGACAGGGACGGGGTAAACTATGGCTACACCTTC,CSGWGDRDGVNYGYTF
TRBV27,TRBJ1-4,.,.,TGTGCCAGTCGGAAGTTGGGCAGGGAAAAACTGTTTTTT,CASRKLGREKLFF
TRBV2,TRBJ1-5,.,.,TGTGCCAGCAGTTTACAGGGCCGCAATCAGCCCCAGCATTTT,CASSLQGRNQPQHF
TRBV27,TRBJ2-1,TRBD2,few,TGTGCCAGCAGTTTATCGGCTAGCGGGAGAGACAATGAGCAGTTCTTC,CASSLSASGRDNEQFF
TRBV5-1,TRBJ1-4,TRBD1,once,TGCGCCAGCAGCTTGGGTGGGACAGGGATTGAAAAACTGTTTTTT,CASSLGGTGIEKLFF
TRBV7-2,TRBJ2-3,.,.,TGTGCCAGCAGCAAAAAGGACTTGCCGGATACGCAGTATTTT,CASSKKDLPDTQYF
TRBV9,TRBJ1-5,TRBD1,once,TGTGCCAGCAGCGCCGGGACAGGGGACAATCAGCCCCAGCATTTT,CASSAGTGDNQPQHF
TRBV28,TRBJ2-5,.,.,TGTGCCAGCAGAGTTCGTATTTCGAGGGTACCGGAGACCCAGTACTTC,CASRVRISRVPETQYF
TRBV6-5,TRBJ1-5,TRBD1,.,TGTGCCAGCAGTCACAGGGGCTTCAATCAGCCCCAGCATTTT,CASSHRGFNQPQHF
TRBV6-5,TRBJ1-5,.,few,TGTGCCAGCAGATCGACGGTGGGAGAGCCCCAGCATTTT,CASRSTVGEPQHF
TRBV2,TRBJ2-1,.,.,TGTGCCAGCAGTCCCGAGAGGGCAGGGGGGCTCAATGAGCAGTTCTTC,CASSPERAGGLNEQFF
TRBV7-9,TRBJ2-2,.,once,TGTGCCAGCTCTTCCCAGCTTGACCCACCCGGCGGGCACACCGGGGAGCTGTTTTTT,CASSSQLDPPGGHTGELFF
TRBV10-3,TRBJ2-3,.,.,TGTGCCATCAGTGAGTCGACTCCCTCGACGAGTACGCAGTATTTT,CAISESTPSTSTQYF
TRBV4-1,TRBJ2-7,.,few,TGCGCCAGCAGCCAATCCAGGTCCTACGAGCAGTACTTC,CASSQSRSYEQYF
TRBV4-1,TRBJ1-2,.,.,TGCGCCAGCAGCAACGTCCCGGGAGTAATCTCCCCTGGCTACACCTTC,CASSNVPGVISPGYTF
TRBV6-5,TRBJ1-6,TRBD1,.,TGTGCCAGCAGTTACGGGACAGGGATTAATTCACCCCTCCACTTT,CASSYGTGINSPLHF
TRBV29-1,TRBJ2-7,.,.,TGCAGCGTTGAAGTATGGGGCAGGGCCTACGAGCAGTACTTC,CSVEVWGRAYEQYF
TRBV5-1,TRBJ2-5,TRBD2,.,TGCGCCAGCAGCCCGGGACTAGCGGGGTTTTTGGAGACCCAGTACTTC,CASSPGLAGFLETQYF
TRBV2,TRBJ1-2,TRBD1,once,TGTGCCAGCAGTGCACAGGGGGTTAGCTATGGCTACACCTTC,CASSAQGVSYGYTF
TRBV5-1,TRBJ1-2,.,.,TGCGCCAGCAGCCCAAGGTGGGCATATGGCTACACCTTC,CASSPRWAYGYTF
TRBV10-1,TRBJ2-7,.,.,TGCGCCAGCAGTCCGGGGTCCTACGAGCAGTACTTC,CASSPGSYEQYF
TRBV7-9,TRBJ2-1,.,few,TGTGCCAGCAGCGAGGGCCCAAATGAGCAGTTCTTC,CASSEGPNEQFF
TRBV6-1,TRBJ1-1,.,.,TGTGCCAGCAGTGAAGTGGGGGGTAGGACTGAAGCTTTCTTT,CASSEVGGRTEAFF
TRBV7-9,TRBJ1-2,TRBD1,.,TGTGCCAGCCGAGACGACCTTTCGGGACAGGCGTCTCATAAGGACACCTTC,CASRDDLSGQASHKDTF
TRBV29-1,TRBJ1-2,.,.,TGCAGCGCCCGGGGTAACTATGGCTACACCTTC,CSARGNYGYTF
TRBV7-2,TRBJ2-1,TRBD1,.,TGTGCCAGCAGCTTGACAGGGGGCAATGAGCAGTTCTTC,CASSLTGGNEQFF
TRBV7-2,TRBJ1-1,.,.,TGTGCCAGCAGCCGCCCTAAAGGAGGGCCTAATCCTGAAGCTTTCTTT,CASSRPKGGPNPEAFF
TRBV11-3,TRBJ2-2,.,.,TGTGCCAGCAGCCCCAGGGAGGAAGGTACCGGGGAGCTGTTTTTT,CASSPREEGTGELFF
TRBV10-3,TRBJ1-2,.,.,TGTGCCATCGAGGACAGCTATGGCTACACCTTC,CAIEDSYGYTF
TRBV28,TRBJ1-5,.,once,TGTGCCAGCAGTTTATTGGGAGACAGGTTCGAAGGCAATCAGCCCCAGCATTTT,CASSLLGDRFEGNQPQHF
TRBV9,TRBJ2-5,.,.,TGTGCCAGCAGCGTGGGCGGGGCCCAAGAGACCCAGTACTTC,CASSVGGAQETQYF
TRBV4-1,TRBJ1-1,.,.,TGCGCCAGCATCCATCAGGGGCAAGCTTTCTTT,CASIHQGQAFF
TRBV5-1,TRBJ2-5,TRBD2,.,TGCGCCAGCAGCTTGGGGGGGGGATTCCAAGAGACCCAGTACTTC,CASSLGGGFQETQYF
TRBV27,TRBJ1-3,.,once,TGTGCCAGCAGTTCCGCCAGTGATTCTGCCACCATATATTTT,CASSSASDSATIYF
TRBV23-1,TRBJ2-7,TRBD2,.,TGCGCCAGCAGTCAATCCCCTCGGTCTAGCGGGAGGGGTTACGAGCAGTACTTC,CASSQSPRSSGRGYEQYF
TRBV19,TRBJ1-5,TRBD1,.,TGTGCCAGTAGCACATTAAGGGGGCCCAATCAGCCCCAGCATTTT,CASSTLRGPNQPQHF
TRBV9,TRBJ1-3,.,once,TGTGCCAGCAGGGAAGACGGGAGCTCTGGAAACACCATATATTTT,CASREDGSSGNTIYF
TRBV6-5,TRBJ2-5,TRBD1,few,TGTGCCAGCAGGGGGGACAGGGGGAGGTTGGAGACCCAGTACTTC,CASRGDRGRLETQYF
TRBV18,TRBJ2-1,TRBD1,.,TGTGCCAGCTCATTACAGGGGGCGAATGAGCAGTTCTTC,CASSLQGANEQFF
TRBV19,TRBJ2-1,TRBD2,.,TGTGCCAGTAGGGGAGCGGGGTCGACCTCCTACAATGAGCAGTTCTTC,CASRGAGSTSYNEQFF
TRBV4-1,TRBJ2-5,.,.,TGCGCCAGCAGCCAAGCACCCCAGGTGGGTGGAGAGACCCAGTACTTC,CASSQAPQVGGETQYF